This entry describes one T cell receptor beta chain. The CDR3 loop spans 14 amino acids. In germline, CDR1 is SGHRS, CDR2 YFSETQ. V lost 3 bases to trimming and J lost 4 bases; unmatched junction nucleotides: 6. This sample was taken from a study of blood T cell repertoires in COVID-19. Per the original methods: It was from reference gene primer amplification that nucleated cell counts were estimated. Assay used: immunoSEQ multiplex PCR; TCRdb lists only in-frame clones, some missing. The V and J calls and the clone size are those of that table, but D and trimming were determined from the DNA. The repertoire has under 250,000 clones, 85% of them found once; the top ten carry around 6.8%.

The receptor's source is an older woman with active or convalescent COVID-19. The V call is TRBV5-1, the J call TRBJ2-5; 7 positions agree with TRBD2. Sequencing was done on a sample of peripheral blood. DNA for the CDR3: TGCGCCAGCAGCTCCCCTAGCGGTGGAGAGACCCAGTACTTC. Its translation: CASSSPSGGETQYF.